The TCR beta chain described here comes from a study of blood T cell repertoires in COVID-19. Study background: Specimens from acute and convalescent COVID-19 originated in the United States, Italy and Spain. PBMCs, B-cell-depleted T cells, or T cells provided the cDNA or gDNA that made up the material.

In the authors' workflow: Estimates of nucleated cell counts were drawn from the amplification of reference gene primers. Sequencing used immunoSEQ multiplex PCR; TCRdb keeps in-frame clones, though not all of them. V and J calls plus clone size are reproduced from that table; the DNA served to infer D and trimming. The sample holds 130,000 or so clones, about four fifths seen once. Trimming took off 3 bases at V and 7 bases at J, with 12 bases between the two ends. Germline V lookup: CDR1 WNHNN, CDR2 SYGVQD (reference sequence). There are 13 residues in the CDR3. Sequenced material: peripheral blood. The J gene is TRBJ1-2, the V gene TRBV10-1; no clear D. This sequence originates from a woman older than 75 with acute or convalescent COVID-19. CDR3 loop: CASSDFSGSGYTF. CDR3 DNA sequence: TGCGCCAGCAGTGATTTTTCGGGATCTGGCTACACCTTC.